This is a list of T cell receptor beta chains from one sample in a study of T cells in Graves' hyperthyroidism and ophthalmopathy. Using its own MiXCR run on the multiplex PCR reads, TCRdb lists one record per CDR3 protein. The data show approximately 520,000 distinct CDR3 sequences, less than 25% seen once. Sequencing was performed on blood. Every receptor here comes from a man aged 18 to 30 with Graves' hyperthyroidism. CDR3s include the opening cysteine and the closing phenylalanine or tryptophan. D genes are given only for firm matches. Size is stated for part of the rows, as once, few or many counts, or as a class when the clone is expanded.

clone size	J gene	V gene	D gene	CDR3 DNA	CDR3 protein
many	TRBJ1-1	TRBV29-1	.	TGCAGCGTTGCGGGGCGATCGAACACTGAAGCTTTCTTT	CSVAGRSNTEAFF
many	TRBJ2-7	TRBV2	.	TGTGCCAGCAGTGAACCCATCAAAACGTCCGAGCAGTACTTC	CASSEPIKTSEQYF
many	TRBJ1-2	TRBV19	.	TGTGCCAGTAGTCCGTTACTCCACTATGGCTACACCTTC	CASSPLLHYGYTF
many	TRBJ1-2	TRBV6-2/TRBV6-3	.	TGTGCCAGCAGGCTGGGGCCCCAGATCTACTATGGCTACACCTTC	CASRLGPQIYYGYTF
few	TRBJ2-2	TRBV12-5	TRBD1	TGTGCTAGTGGTTCGACAGGGGGCACCGGGGAGCTGTTTTTT	CASGSTGGTGELFF
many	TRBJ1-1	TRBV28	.	TGTGCCAGCAGTTTCTTCCTTGTCACTGAAGCTTTCTTT	CASSFFLVTEAFF
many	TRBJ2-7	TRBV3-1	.	TGTGCCAGCAGCCAAGGGCCGGGACTGATGACCTACGAGCAGTACTTC	CASSQGPGLMTYEQYF
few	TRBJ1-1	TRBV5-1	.	TGCGCCAGCAGCTTGTTGGCAGGGTCGAACACTGAAGCTTTCTTT	CASSLLAGSNTEAFF
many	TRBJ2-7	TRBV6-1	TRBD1	TGTGCCAGCAGTGAAGCTGGGACAGGGTACCACGAGCAGTACTTC	CASSEAGTGYHEQYF
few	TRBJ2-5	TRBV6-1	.	TGTGCCAGCAGGGAAGGGGTTAGAGAGACCCAGTACTTC	CASREGVRETQYF
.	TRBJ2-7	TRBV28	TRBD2	TGTGCCAGCAGCCCACCGCTAGCGGGAGGCGCTTACGAGCAGTACTTC	CASSPPLAGGAYEQYF
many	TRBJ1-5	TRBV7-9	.	TGTGCCAGCAGCTCAGAGGGTTGGCAGCCCCAGCATTTT	CASSSEGWQPQHF
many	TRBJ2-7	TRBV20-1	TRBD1	TGCAGTGCCCCGGGACAGGGGAAACTCTACGAGCAGTACTTC	CSAPGQGKLYEQYF
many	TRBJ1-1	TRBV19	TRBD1	TGTGCCAGTACCCCCTACAGGGGAGAGGGTTTGAACACTGAAGCTTTCTTT	CASTPYRGEGLNTEAFF
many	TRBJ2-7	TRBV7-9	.	TGTGCCAGCAGCTTCGGTCTAGGCGACGAGCAGTACTTC	CASSFGLGDEQYF
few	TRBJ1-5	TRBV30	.	TGTGCCTGGAGCTGGCGAGGAGGGGTCAATCAGCTCCAGCATTTT	CAWSWRGGVNQLQHF
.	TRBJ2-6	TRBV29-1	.	TGCAGCGTTCCCTCTGGGGCCAACGTCCTGACTTTC	CSVPSGANVLTF
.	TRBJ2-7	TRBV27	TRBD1	TGTGCCAGCAGTCCGACAGGGGGGAACTTGTACGAGCAGTACTTC	CASSPTGGNLYEQYF
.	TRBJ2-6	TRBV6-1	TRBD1	TGTGCCAGCAGAGACAGGGGGCTTGGGGCCAACGTCCTGACTTTC	CASRDRGLGANVLTF
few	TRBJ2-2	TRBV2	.	TGTGCCAGCCACAGACAGTCCTCGTACACCGGGGAGCTGTTTTTT	CASHRQSSYTGELFF
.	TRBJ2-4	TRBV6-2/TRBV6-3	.	TGTGCCAGCAGTTACGGAGCGCCGGGGGCCAAAAACATTAAGTACTTC	CASSYGAPGAKNIKYF
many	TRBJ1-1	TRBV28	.	TGTGCCAGCAGTTTATATCCCGACCCCATGAACACTGAAGCTTTCTTT	CASSLYPDPMNTEAFF
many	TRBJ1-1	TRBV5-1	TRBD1	TGCGCCAGCAGAACCGGGACAGGGAACACTGAAGCTTTCTTT	CASRTGTGNTEAFF
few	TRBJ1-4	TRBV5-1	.	TGCGCCAGCAGCCCGCTGGACAATGAAAAACTGTTTTTT	CASSPLDNEKLFF
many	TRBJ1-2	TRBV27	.	TGTGCCAGCAGTTTATCCGGCCCTAACTATGGCTACACCTTC	CASSLSGPNYGYTF